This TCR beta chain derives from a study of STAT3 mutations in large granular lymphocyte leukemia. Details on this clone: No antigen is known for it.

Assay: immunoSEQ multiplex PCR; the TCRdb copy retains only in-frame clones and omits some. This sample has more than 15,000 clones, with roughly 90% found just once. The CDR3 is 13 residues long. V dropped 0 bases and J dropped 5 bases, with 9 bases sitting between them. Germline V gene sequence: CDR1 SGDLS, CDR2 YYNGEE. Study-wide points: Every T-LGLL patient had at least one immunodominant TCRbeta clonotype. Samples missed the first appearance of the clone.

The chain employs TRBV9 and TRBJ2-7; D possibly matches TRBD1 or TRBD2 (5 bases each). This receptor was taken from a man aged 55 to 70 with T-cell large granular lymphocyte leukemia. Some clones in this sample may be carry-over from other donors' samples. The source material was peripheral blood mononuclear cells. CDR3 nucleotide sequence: TGTGCCAGCAGCGTAGGAGGGACCCACGAGCAGTACTTC. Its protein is CASSVGGTHEQYF.